Described below is a single TCR beta chain sequence and its context. Its antigen is not known. CDR3 length equals 13 residues. Per germline, CDR1 MNHGY and CDR2 SAAAGT. Losses at the gene ends were 5 bases for V and 6 bases for J; bases not matched to a gene: 7. The sample comes from a study of T cell repertoires in cytomegalovirus infection. Study-level background: Used in the study were CMV epitopes, some recently identified and HLA-C-restricted, others well-studied and HLA-B-restricted. Matching HLA type, along with CMV infection, was indicated by public TCR beta signatures.

TCRdb passed the reads through MiXCR, listing each CDR3 protein once. The sample has approximately 990,000 distinct CDR3 sequences; around 31% are singletons. This chain links TRBV6-8 with TRBJ2-7, with 7 nucleotides matching TRBD2. The clonotype originates from a human donor in good health (CMV status not recorded). Some clones in this sample may be carry-over from other donors' samples. This material consisted of cultured CD8+ T cells from PBMCs, taken from culture after CMV antigen stimulation. In DNA form, the CDR3 reads TGTGCCAGCAGTCTATCCGGGAGGTCCGAGCAGTACGTC. Its translation: CASSLSGRSEQYV.